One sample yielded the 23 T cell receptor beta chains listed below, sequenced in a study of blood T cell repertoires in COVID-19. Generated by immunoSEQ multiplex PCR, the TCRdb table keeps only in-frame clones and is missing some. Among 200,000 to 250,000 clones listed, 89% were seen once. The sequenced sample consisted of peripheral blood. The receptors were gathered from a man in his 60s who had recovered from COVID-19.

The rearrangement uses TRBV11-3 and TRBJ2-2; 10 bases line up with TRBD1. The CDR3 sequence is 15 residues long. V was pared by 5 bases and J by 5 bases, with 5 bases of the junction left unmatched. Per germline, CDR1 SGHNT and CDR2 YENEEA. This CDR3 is CASSHRTGGTGELFF. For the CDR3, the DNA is TGTGCCAGCAGCCACAGGACAGGGGGAACCGGGGAGCTGTTTTTT.

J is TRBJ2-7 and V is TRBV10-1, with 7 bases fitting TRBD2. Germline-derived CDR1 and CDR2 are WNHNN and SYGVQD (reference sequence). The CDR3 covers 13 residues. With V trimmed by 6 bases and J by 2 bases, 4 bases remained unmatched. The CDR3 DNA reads TGCGCCAGCAGGGGGGGGTTTCCCTACGAGCAGTACTTC. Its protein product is CASRGGFPYEQYF.

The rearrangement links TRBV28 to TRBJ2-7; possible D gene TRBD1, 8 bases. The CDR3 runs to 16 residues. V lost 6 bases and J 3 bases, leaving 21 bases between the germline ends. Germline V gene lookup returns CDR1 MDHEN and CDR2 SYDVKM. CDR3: CASSRGGAGGIYEQYF. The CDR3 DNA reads TGTGCCAGCAGCCGAGGGGGGGCAGGGGGCATCTACGAGCAGTACTTC.

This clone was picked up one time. The CDR3 DNA sequence: TGTGCCAGCAGCCCACAGATCTCGGGACAGGGCGTTAACTATGGCTACACCTTC. This sequence encodes CASSPQISGQGVNYGYTF. The chain has TRBV11-2 and TRBJ1-2; the match to TRBD1 covers 9 bases. The V gene end was trimmed by 5 bases and the J gene end by 1 base; junction bases not matched to a gene: 14. CDR1 is SGHAT, CDR2 FQNNGV, per germline. CDR3 length: 18 residues.

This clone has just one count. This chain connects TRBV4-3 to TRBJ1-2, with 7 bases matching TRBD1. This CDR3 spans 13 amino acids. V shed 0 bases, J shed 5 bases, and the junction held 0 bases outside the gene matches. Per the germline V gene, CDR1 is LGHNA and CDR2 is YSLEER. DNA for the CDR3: TGCGCCAGCAGCCAAGACAGGGGGTATGGCTACACCTTC. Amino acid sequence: CASSQDRGYGYTF.

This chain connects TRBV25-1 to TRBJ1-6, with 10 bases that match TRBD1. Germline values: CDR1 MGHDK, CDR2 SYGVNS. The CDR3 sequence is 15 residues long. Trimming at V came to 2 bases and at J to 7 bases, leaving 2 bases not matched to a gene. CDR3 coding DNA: TGTGCCAGCAGTGAAGGGGACAGGGGAAATTCACCCCTCCACTTT. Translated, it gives CASSEGDRGNSPLHF. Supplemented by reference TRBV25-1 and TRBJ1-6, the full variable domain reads EADIYQTPRYLVIGTGKKITLECSQTMGHDKMYWYQQDPGMELHLIHYSYGVNSTEKGDLSSESTVSRIRTEHFPLTLESARPSHTSQYLCASSEGDRGNSPLHFGNGTRLTVT.

In nucleotides, the CDR3 is TGCGCCAGCAGCGCAGACACTTTCACTGAAGCTTTCTTT. Translation gives CASSADTFTEAFF. The genes are TRBV5-1 and TRBJ1-1, with unresolved D. There are 13 residues in the CDR3. Germline CDR1 is SGHRS and CDR2 is YFSETQ. Deletions cut 4 bases from V and 4 bases from J, with 11 bases between.

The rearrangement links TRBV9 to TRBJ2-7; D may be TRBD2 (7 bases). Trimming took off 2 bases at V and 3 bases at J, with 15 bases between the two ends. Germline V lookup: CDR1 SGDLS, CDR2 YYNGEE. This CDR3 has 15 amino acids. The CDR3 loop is CASSVGGTIDYEQYF. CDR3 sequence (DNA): TGTGCCAGCAGCGTCGGGGGGACAATAGACTACGAGCAGTACTTC.

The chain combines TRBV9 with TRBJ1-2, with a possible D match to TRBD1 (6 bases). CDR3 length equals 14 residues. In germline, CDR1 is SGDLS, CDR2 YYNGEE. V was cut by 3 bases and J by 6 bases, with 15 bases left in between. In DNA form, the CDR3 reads TGTGCCAGCAGCGGAGGGATGGGGGCCGATGGCTACACCTTC. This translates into CASSGGMGADGYTF.

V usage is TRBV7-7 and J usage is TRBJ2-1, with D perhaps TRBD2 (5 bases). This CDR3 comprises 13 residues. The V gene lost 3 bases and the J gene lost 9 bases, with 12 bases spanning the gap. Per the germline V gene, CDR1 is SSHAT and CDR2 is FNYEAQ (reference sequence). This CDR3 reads CASSFSGSSEQFF. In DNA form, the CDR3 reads TGTGCCAGCAGCTTCTCGGGGTCAAGTGAGCAGTTCTTC.

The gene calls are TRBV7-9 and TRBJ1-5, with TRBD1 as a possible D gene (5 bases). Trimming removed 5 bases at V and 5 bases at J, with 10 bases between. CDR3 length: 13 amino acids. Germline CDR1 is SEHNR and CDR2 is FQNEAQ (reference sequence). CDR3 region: CASSPTEDQPQHF. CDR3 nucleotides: TGTGCCAGCAGCCCGACAGAGGATCAGCCCCAGCATTTT.

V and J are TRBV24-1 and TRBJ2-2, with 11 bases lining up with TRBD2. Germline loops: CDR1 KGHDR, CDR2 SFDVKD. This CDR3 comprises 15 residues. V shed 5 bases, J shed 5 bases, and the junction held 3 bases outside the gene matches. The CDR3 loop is CATSGSGRDTGELFF. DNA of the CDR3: TGTGCCACCAGTGGTAGCGGGAGGGATACCGGGGAGCTGTTTTTT.

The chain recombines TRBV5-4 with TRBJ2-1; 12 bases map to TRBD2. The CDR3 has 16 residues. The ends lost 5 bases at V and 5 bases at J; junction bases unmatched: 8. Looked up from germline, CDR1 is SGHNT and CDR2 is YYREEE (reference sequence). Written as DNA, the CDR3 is TGTGCCAGCAGTTCCGGGACTAGCGGGTACCACAATGAGCAGTTCTTC. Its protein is CASSSGTSGYHNEQFF.

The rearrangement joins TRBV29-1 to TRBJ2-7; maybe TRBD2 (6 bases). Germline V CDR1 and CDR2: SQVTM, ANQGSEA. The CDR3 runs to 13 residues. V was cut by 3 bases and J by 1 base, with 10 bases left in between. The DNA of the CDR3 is TGCAGCGTTGACGTCGGGGGATCCTACGAGCAGTACTTC. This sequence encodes CSVDVGGSYEQYF.

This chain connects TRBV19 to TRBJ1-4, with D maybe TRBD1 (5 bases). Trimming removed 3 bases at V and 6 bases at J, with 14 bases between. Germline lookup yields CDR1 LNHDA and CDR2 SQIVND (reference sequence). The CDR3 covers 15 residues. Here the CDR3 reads CASSIQGGIDEKLFF. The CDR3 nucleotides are TGTGCCAGTAGTATTCAGGGAGGGATCGATGAAAAACTGTTTTTT.

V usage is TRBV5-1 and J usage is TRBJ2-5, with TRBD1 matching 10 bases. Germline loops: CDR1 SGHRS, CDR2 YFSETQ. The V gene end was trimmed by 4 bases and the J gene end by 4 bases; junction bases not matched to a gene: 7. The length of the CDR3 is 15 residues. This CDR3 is CASSLGQGKRETQYF. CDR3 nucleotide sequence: TGCGCCAGCAGCCTGGGACAGGGGAAGCGAGAGACCCAGTACTTC.

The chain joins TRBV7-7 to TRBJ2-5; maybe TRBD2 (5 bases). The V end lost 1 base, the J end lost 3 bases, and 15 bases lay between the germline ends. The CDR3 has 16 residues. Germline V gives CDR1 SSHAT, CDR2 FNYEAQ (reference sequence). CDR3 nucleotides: TGTGCCAGCAGCTTAGGCATCGGGGTCCAGAAAGAGACCCAGTACTTC. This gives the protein CASSLGIGVQKETQYF.

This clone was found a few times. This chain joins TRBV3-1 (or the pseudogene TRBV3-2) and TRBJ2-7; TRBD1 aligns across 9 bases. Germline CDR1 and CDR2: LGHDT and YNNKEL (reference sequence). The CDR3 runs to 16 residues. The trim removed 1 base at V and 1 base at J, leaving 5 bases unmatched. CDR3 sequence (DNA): TGTGCCAGCAGCCAAGTCGGAGGGACAGGGTCCTACGAGCAGTACTTC. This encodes CASSQVGGTGSYEQYF.

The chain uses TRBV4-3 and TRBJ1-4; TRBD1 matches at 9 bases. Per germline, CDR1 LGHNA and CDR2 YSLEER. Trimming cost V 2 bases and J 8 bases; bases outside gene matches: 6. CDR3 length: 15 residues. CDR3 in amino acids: CASSQSGTGNEKLFF. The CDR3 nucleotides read TGCGCCAGCAGCCAATCCGGGACAGGGAACGAAAAACTGTTTTTT.

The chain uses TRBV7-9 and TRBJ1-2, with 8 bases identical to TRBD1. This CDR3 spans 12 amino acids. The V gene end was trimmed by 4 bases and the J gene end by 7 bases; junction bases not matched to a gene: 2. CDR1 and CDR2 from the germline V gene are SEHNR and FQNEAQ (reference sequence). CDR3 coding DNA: TGTGCCAGCAGCTCCAGGGGGCTTGGCTACACCTTC. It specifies CASSSRGLGYTF.

The CDR3 DNA follows: TGTGCCAGTAGTATAGATCTCAGGTCCGGCAATCAGCCCCAGCATTTT. Residues: CASSIDLRSGNQPQHF. This sequence joins TRBV19 and TRBJ1-5; no firm D call. The CDR3 length is 16 residues. Trimming cost V 0 bases and J 2 bases, with 11 bases left between them. Germline V CDR1 and CDR2: LNHDA, SQIVND (reference sequence).

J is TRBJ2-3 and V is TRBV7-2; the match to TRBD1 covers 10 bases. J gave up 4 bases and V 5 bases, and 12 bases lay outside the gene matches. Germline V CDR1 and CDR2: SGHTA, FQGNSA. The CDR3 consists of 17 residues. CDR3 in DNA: TGTGCCAGCAGCCCCCAGTTTCGGGACAGGGGCGCAGATACGCAGTATTTT. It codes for CASSPQFRDRGADTQYF. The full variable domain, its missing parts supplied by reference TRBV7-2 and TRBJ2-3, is GAGVSQSPSNKVTEKGKDVELRCDPISGHTALYWYRQSLGQGLEFLIYFQGNSAPDKSGLPSDRFSAERTGGSVSTLTIQRTQQEDSAVYLCASSPQFRDRGADTQYFGPGTRLTVL.

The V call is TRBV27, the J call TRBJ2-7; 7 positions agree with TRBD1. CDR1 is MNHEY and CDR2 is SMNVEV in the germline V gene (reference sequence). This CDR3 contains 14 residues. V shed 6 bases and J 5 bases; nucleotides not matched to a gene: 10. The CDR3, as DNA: TGTGCCAGCAGAACCAAGACAGGGTCTCACGAGCAGTACTTC. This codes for CASRTKTGSHEQYF.